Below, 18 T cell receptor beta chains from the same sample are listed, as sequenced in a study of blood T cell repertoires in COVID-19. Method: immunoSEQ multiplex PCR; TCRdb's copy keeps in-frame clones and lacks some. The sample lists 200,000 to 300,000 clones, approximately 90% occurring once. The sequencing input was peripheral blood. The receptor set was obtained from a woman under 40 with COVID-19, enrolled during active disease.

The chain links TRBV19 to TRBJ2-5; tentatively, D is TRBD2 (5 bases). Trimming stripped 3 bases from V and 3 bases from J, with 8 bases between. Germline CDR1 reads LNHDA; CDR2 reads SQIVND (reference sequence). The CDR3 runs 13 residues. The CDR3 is CASSIREKETQYF. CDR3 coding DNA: TGTGCCAGTAGTATTCGGGAAAAAGAGACCCAGTACTTC.

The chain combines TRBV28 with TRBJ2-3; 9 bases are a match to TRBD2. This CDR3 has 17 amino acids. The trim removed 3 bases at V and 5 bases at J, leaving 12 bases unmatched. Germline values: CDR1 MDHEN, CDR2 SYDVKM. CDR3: CASSLGFGGGAGDTQYF. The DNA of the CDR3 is TGTGCCAGCAGTTTGGGCTTTGGCGGGGGGGCAGGAGATACGCAGTATTTT.

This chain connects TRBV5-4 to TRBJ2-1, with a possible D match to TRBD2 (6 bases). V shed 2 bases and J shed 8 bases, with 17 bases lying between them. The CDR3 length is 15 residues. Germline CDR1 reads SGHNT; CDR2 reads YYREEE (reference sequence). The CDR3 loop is CASSFGGDRSDEQFF. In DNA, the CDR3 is TGTGCCAGCAGCTTTGGCGGGGACCGGTCGGATGAGCAGTTCTTC.

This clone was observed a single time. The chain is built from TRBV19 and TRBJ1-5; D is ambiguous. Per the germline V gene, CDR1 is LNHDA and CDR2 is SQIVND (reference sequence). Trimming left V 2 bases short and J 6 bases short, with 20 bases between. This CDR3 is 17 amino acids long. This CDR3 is CASSILFRSSGGQPQHF. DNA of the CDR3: TGTGCCAGTAGTATACTTTTTAGGTCTTCGGGTGGTCAGCCCCAGCATTTT.

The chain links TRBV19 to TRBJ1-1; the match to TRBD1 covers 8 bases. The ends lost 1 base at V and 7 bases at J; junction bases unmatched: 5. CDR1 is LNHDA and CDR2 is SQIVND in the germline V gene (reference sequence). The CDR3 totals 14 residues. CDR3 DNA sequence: TGTGCCAGTAGTATAGGTCCAGGGGGCATTGAAGCTTTCTTT. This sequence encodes CASSIGPGGIEAFF.

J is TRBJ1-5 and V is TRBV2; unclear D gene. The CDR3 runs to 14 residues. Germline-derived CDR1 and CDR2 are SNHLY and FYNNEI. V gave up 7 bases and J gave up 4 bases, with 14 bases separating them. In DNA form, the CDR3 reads TGTGCCAGCACCGAGGCCGGGAGGAATCAGCCCCAGCATTTT. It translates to CASTEAGRNQPQHF.

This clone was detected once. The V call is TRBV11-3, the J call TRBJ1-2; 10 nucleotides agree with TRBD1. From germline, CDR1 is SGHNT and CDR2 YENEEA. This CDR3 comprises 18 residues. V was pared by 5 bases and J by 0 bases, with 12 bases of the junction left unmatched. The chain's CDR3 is CASSVPGTGEEANYGYTF. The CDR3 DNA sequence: TGTGCCAGCAGCGTCCCCGGGACAGGGGAGGAGGCTAACTATGGCTACACCTTC.

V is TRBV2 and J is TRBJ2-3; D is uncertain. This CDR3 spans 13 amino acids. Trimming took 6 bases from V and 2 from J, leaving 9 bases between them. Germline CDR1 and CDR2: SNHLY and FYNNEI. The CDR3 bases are TGTGCCAGCAGGGTACAGAACACAGATACGCAGTATTTT. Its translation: CASRVQNTDTQYF.

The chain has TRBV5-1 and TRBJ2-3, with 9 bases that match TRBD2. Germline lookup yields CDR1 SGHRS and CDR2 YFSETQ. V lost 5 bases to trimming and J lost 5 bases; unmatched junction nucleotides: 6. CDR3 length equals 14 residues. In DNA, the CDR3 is TGCGCCAGCAGGGGCGGGGGGGCCCAAGATACGCAGTATTTT. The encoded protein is CASRGGGAQDTQYF.

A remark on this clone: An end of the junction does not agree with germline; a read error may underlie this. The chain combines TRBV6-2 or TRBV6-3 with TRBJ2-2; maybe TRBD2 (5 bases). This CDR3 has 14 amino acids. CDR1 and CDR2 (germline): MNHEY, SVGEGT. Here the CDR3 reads CASSPRGPTAELFF. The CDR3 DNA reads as TGTGCCAGCAGTCCCCGCGGGCCCACCGCGGAGCTGTTTTTT.

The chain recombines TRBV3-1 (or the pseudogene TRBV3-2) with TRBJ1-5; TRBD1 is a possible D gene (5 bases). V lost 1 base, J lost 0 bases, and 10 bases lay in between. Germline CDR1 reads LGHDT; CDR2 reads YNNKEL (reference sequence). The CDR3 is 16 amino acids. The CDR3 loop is CASSQGYRLSNQPQHF. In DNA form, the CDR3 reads TGTGCCAGCAGCCAAGGGTACAGGCTTAGCAATCAGCCCCAGCATTTT.

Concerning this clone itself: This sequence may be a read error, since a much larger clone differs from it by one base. The CDR3 region has the DNA TGTGCCAGCAGCTTGGGACTAGTCAGCACAGATACGCAGTATTTT. Encoded protein: CASSLGLVSTDTQYF. This chain uses TRBV5-4 with TRBJ2-3; perhaps TRBD2 as D (6 bases). V was clipped by 0 bases and J by 0 bases, with 8 bases between them. CDR3 length equals 15 residues. Germline V lookup: CDR1 SGHNT, CDR2 YYREEE (reference sequence). Drawing the rest from reference TRBV5-4 and TRBJ2-3, the complete variable domain is ETGVTQSPTHLIKTRGQQVTLRCSSQSGHNTVSWYQQALGQGPQFIFQYYREEENGRGNFPPRFSGLQFPNYSSELNVNALELDDSALYLCASSLGLVSTDTQYFGPGTRLTVL.

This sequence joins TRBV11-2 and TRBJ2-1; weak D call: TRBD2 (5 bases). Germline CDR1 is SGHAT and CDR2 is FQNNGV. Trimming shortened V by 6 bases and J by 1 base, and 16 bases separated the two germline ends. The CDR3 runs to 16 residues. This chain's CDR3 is CASRPTLEASYNEQFF. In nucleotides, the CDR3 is TGTGCCAGCAGACCTACGCTGGAGGCGTCCTACAATGAGCAGTTCTTC.

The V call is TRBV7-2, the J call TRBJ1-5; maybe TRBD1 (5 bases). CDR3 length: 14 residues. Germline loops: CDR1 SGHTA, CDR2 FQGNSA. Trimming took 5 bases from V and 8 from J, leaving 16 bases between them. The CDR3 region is CASSGAGAREPQHF. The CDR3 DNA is TGTGCCAGCAGCGGGGCAGGCGCCCGAGAGCCCCAGCATTTT. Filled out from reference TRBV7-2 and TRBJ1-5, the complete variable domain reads GAGVSQSPSNKVTEKGKDVELRCDPISGHTALYWYRQSLGQGLEFLIYFQGNSAPDKSGLPSDRFSAERTGGSVSTLTIQRTQQEDSAVYLCASSGAGAREPQHFGDGTRLSIL.

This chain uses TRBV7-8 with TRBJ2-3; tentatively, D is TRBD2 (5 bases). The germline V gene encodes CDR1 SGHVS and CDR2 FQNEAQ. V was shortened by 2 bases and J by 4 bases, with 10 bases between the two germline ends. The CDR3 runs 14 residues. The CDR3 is CASSLTPGADTQYF. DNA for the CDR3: TGTGCCAGCAGCTTAACCCCCGGGGCAGATACGCAGTATTTT.

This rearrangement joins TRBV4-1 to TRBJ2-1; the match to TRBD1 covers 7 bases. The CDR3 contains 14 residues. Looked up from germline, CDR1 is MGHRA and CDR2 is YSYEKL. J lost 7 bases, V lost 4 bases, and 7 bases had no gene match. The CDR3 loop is CASSRLQGLNEQFF. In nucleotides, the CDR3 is TGCGCCAGCAGCCGATTACAGGGGTTGAATGAGCAGTTCTTC.

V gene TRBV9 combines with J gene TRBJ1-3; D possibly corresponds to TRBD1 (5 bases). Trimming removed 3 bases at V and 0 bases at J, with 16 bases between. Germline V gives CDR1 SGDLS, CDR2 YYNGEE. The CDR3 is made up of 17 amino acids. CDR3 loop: CASSAPDGHYSGNTIYF. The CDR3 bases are TGTGCCAGCAGCGCCCCCGACGGACATTACTCTGGAAACACCATATATTTT. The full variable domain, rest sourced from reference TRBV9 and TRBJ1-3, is DSGVTQTPKHLITATGQRVTLRCSPRSGDLSVYWYQQSLDQGLQFLIQYYNGEERAKGNILERFSAQQFPDLHSELNLSSLELGDSALYFCASSAPDGHYSGNTIYFGEGSWLTVV.

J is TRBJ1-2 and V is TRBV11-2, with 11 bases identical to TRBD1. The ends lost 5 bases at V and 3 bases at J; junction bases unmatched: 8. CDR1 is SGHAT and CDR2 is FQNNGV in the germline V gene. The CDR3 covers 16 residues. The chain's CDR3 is CASSPLGQGAYYGYTF. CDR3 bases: TGTGCCAGCAGCCCGCTAGGACAGGGGGCTTACTATGGCTACACCTTC.